The present T cell receptor beta chain was sequenced within a study of vaccination and CD4 T cells after COVID-19. With regard to this clonotype: Its cognate antigen is unknown.

Germline V lookup: CDR1 LGHNA, CDR2 YSLEER. Between the trimmed V and J ends, which lost 1 base and 2 bases, there was a span of 11 bases. CDR3 length equals 15 residues. Sequenced with the Oncomine TCR Beta short-read assay was DNA taken from cultured CD4+ T cells. TCRdb re-called the PCR reads through MiXCR, storing one row per CDR3 protein. Of roughly 15,000 distinct CDR3 sequences listed, 44% were seen once; the top ten hold about 3.7%. Stated treatment: roughly 11-day PBMC culture with coronavirus spike peptide pools or control peptides (ViraFEST assay). The source material was CD4+ T cells from blood, cultured in vitro. The TCR comes from a human donor who had recovered from COVID-19. The chain recombines TRBV4-3 with TRBJ1-2; D is possibly TRBD1 (5 bases). The DNA of the CDR3 is TGCGCCAGCAGCCAAGTCGCTGGGACCAACTATGGCTACACCTTC. This codes for CASSQVAGTNYGYTF.